These 30 T cell receptor beta chains were all obtained from the same sample, sequenced in a study of T cell repertoires in cytomegalovirus infection. Their cognate antigens are unknown. One entry per CDR3 protein results from TCRdb running MiXCR on the reads. Here the sample spans fewer than 150,000 distinct CDR3 sequences, around 31% being singletons. The sample consisted of CD8+ T cells from cultured PBMCs, taken from culture after CMV antigen stimulation. These receptors came from a human donor in good health (CMV status not recorded). Some clones in this sample may be carry-over from other donors' samples.

V usage is TRBV20-1 and J usage is TRBJ2-7, with 13 bases matching TRBD2. The germline V gene encodes CDR1 DFQATT and CDR2 SNEGSKA (reference sequence). The CDR3 extends over 17 amino acids. V gave up 0 bases and J gave up 5 bases; unmatched junction bases: 10. The CDR3 coding sequence is TGCAGTGCTAGAGATCCCGAACTAGCGGGGGGGCATAACGAGCAGTACTTC. This gives the protein CSARDPELAGGHNEQYF.

In its sample, this clonotype was seen a few times. V usage is TRBV6-5 and J usage is TRBJ2-3, with a tentative D call TRBD1 (5 bases). The CDR3 runs to 20 residues. V gave up 0 bases and J gave up 2 bases, with 24 bases separating them. CDR1 MNHEY and CDR2 SVGAGI come from the germline V gene. The CDR3 bases are TGTGCCAGCAGTTACTCGCCTCCTACGTCAGGGTTGATCGACACAGATACGCAGTATTTT. Its protein product is CASSYSPPTSGLIDTDTQYF.

This clonotype was found a few times. The J gene is TRBJ1-1, the V gene TRBV6-1; D uncertain. V lost 1 base and J lost 6, with 6 bases in between. The germline CDR1 and CDR2 sequences are MNHNS and SASEGT. The CDR3 has 12 residues. The CDR3 DNA reads TGTGCCAGCAGTGAAGTTGGCGCTGAAGCTTTCTTT. Translated: CASSEVGAEAFF.

This sequence joins TRBV5-4 and TRBJ2-2; D gene uncertain. Germline CDR1 and CDR2: SGHNT and YYREEE (reference sequence). V lost 0 bases, J lost 4 bases, and 10 bases lay in between. The CDR3 totals 15 residues. The CDR3 DNA is TGTGCCAGCAGCTTGGACCCTACGGGCACCGGGGAGCTGTTTTTT. This translates into CASSLDPTGTGELFF.

This rearrangement joins TRBV12-3 or TRBV12-4 to TRBJ2-5, with TRBD1 identical over 10 bases. The CDR3 covers 15 residues. With V trimmed by 4 bases and J by 5 bases, 7 bases remained unmatched. The CDR3 reads CASSSDRGPGETQYF. Here the CDR3 DNA reads TGTGCCAGCAGTTCCGACAGGGGGCCCGGGGAGACCCAGTACTTC.

The genes are TRBV29-1 and TRBJ1-1; D is unclear. Germline V gene sequence: CDR1 SQVTM, CDR2 ANQGSEA. This CDR3 region has 13 residues. V was trimmed by 2 bases and J by 3 bases, leaving 10 bases between them. This chain's CDR3 is CSVENPGDTEAFF. DNA for the CDR3: TGCAGCGTTGAAAACCCCGGGGACACTGAAGCTTTCTTT.

The chain is built from TRBV20-1 and TRBJ2-1, with 10 nucleotides matching TRBD2. The germline gives CDR1 DFQATT, CDR2 SNEGSKA (reference sequence). V dropped 4 bases and J dropped 10; count of bases not matched to a gene: 7. The CDR3 sequence is 13 residues long. CDR3 bases: TGCAGTGCTAAACTAGCGGGGCCCGGGGAGCAGTTCTTC. Amino acid sequence: CSAKLAGPGEQFF.

The chain carries TRBV12-3 or TRBV12-4 and TRBJ2-2, with D hard to call. The CDR3 loop spans 13 amino acids. V lost 7 bases to trimming and J lost 0 bases, with 6 bases between them. CDR3 DNA: TGTGCCAGCACTCGGTCGAACACCGGGGAGCTGTTTTTT. Its translation is CASTRSNTGELFF.

This clonotype was detected only a few times. The rearrangement links TRBV7-9 to TRBJ2-7; TRBD2 is a possible D gene (5 bases). CDR3 length: 18 amino acids. Trimming took 5 bases from V and 6 from J, leaving 29 bases between them. Germline V gives CDR1 SEHNR, CDR2 FQNEAQ (reference sequence). CDR3 nucleotide sequence: TGTGCCAGCAGCGATGCTGGTGGTCCGGAGGATCCATTCGGCGAGCAGTACTTC. This codes for CASSDAGGPEDPFGEQYF.

This rearrangement joins TRBV29-1 to TRBJ2-5, with 8 bases aligning to TRBD1. The germline gives CDR1 SQVTM, CDR2 ANQGSEA. V was pared by 0 bases and J by 7 bases, with 10 bases of the junction left unmatched. The CDR3 extends over 15 amino acids. For the CDR3, the DNA is TGCAGCGTTGAAGATCAGGGGGACAGGATGGGGACCCAGTACTTC. It is translated as CSVEDQGDRMGTQYF. Full variable domain (remainder filled in from reference TRBV29-1 and TRBJ2-5): SAVISQKPSRDICQRGTSLTIQCQVDSQVTMMFWYRQQPGQSLTLIATANQGSEATYESGFVIDKFPISRPNLTFSTLTVSNMSPEDSSIYLCSVEDQGDRMGTQYFGPGTRLLVL.

This clonotype turned up a few times. The chain has TRBV20-1 and TRBJ1-5, with D unresolved. The CDR3 extends over 16 amino acids. V was trimmed by 6 bases and J by 0 bases, leaving 18 bases between them. In germline, CDR1 is DFQATT, CDR2 SNEGSKA (reference sequence). This chain's CDR3 is CSAWRPGTYSNQPQHF. The CDR3 coding sequence is TGCAGTGCATGGCGGCCCGGAACTTATAGCAATCAGCCCCAGCATTTT.

This clonotype has a handful of counts. The chain has TRBV6-6 and TRBJ2-3, with 10 bases that match TRBD2. In germline, CDR1 is MNHNY, CDR2 SVGAGI (reference sequence). J was trimmed by 1 base and V by 0 bases; bases with no gene match: 13. The CDR3 has 20 amino acids. The CDR3 region has the DNA TGTGCCAGCAGTTACTCTATCGCTAGCGGGGGTTTAGAGGGCACAGATACGCAGTATTTT. Protein: CASSYSIASGGLEGTDTQYF.

In its sample, this clonotype was seen a few times. The chain has TRBV12-3 or TRBV12-4 and TRBJ2-1; 12 bases agree with TRBD1. The length of the CDR3 is 16 residues. The junction had 10 bases not matched to a gene; V was cut back by 3 bases and J by 10 bases. The CDR3, as DNA: TGTGCCAGCAGTTTCCCGGGACAGGGGGCCGATCGGGAGCAGTTCTTC. This gives the protein CASSFPGQGADREQFF.

The gene calls are TRBV2 and TRBJ1-1; D ambiguous. This CDR3 spans 12 amino acids. Trimming cost V 5 bases and J 4 bases, with 8 bases left between them. The V gene's germline CDR1 is SNHLY and CDR2 FYNNEI. CDR3 nucleotides: TGTGCCAGCAGTTCTGGCCCCACTGAAGCTTTCTTT. Protein: CASSSGPTEAFF.

The rearrangement uses TRBV3-1 and TRBJ2-1; TRBD1 or TRBD2 may be the D gene (7 bases each). The CDR3 totals 16 residues. The V end lost 0 bases, the J end lost 7 bases, and 16 bases lay between the germline ends. In germline, CDR1 is LGHDT, CDR2 YNNKEL (reference sequence). The CDR3 nucleotides read TGTGCCAGCAGCCAAGAGGGGTGGGAGGGGGCGAATGAGCAGTTCTTC. It specifies CASSQEGWEGANEQFF.

This clonotype was found many times. The chain links TRBV15 to TRBJ2-5; D uncertain. Trimming took off 7 bases at V and 4 bases at J, with 13 bases between the two ends. Germline lookup yields CDR1 LNHNV and CDR2 YYDKDF (reference sequence). This CDR3 is 13 amino acids long. The CDR3 here is CATTWTAGETQYF. CDR3 nucleotides: TGTGCCACCACTTGGACCGCTGGAGAGACCCAGTACTTC.

The V and J genes are TRBV7-2 and TRBJ1-4; unclear D gene. The V gene's germline CDR1 is SGHTA and CDR2 FQGNSA. V lost 3 bases to trimming and J lost 0 bases, with 17 bases between them. The CDR3 is made up of 18 amino acids. CDR3 loop: CASSLDFTGLATNEKLFF. The CDR3 nucleotides are TGTGCCAGCAGCTTGGATTTCACCGGGCTTGCAACTAATGAAAAACTGTTTTTT.

J is TRBJ2-1 and V is TRBV7-3, with 10 bases fitting TRBD2. CDR3 size: 16 residues. V was pared by 2 bases and J by 3 bases, with 4 bases of the junction left unmatched. From germline, CDR1 is SGHTA and CDR2 FQGTGA. The DNA of the CDR3 is TGTGCCAGCAGCTTAGCTAGCGGGGGTTTCTACAATGAGCAGTTCTTC. This encodes CASSLASGGFYNEQFF. The full variable domain, its missing parts supplied by reference TRBV7-3 and TRBJ2-1, is GAGVSQTPSNKVTEKGKYVELRCDPISGHTALYWYRQSLGQGPEFLIYFQGTGAADDSGLPNDRFFAVRPEGSVSTLKIQRTERGDSAVYLCASSLASGGFYNEQFFGPGTRLTVL.

The sample holds a few counts of this clonotype. J is TRBJ1-1 and V is TRBV10-3; D ambiguous. CDR1 is ENHRY and CDR2 is SYGVKD in the germline V gene. Trimming stripped 0 bases from V and 3 bases from J, with 11 bases between. The CDR3 covers 15 residues. For the CDR3, the DNA is TGTGCCATCAGTGAGTCGATGGGGTCGGACACTGAAGCTTTCTTT. It yields the protein CAISESMGSDTEAFF.

This clonotype has only a few counts. The chain employs TRBV7-8 and TRBJ2-1; 12 bases are shared with TRBD2. The CDR3 runs 15 residues. V lost 5 bases and J lost 10; bases outside the gene matches: 9. In germline, CDR1 is SGHVS, CDR2 FQNEAQ. CDR3: CASSHLAGGAVEQFF. CDR3 DNA: TGTGCCAGCAGCCACCTAGCGGGGGGGGCGGTCGAGCAGTTCTTC.

The chain combines TRBV6-2 or TRBV6-3 with TRBJ2-7, with TRBD1 identical over 7 bases. Germline V CDR1 and CDR2: MNHEY, SVGEGT. The CDR3 loop spans 14 amino acids. V trimming: 2 bases; J trimming: 4 bases; junction bases outside the gene matches: 5. CDR3 protein: CASSYAKQGYEQYF. CDR3 nucleotides: TGTGCCAGCAGTTACGCTAAACAGGGGTACGAGCAGTACTTC.

On this clonotype: The DNA is omitted, as the CDR3 cannot be located on it reliably, and the CDR3 follows TCRdb's listing. The V and J genes are TRBV6-5 and TRBJ2-7; the table's TRBD1 call for D was not verified on the DNA. The germline V gene encodes CDR1 MNHEY and CDR2 SVGAGI. The CDR3 length equals 16 residues, ends included. CDR3 in amino acids: CASSTSIYGTGGEQYF.

This clonotype was picked up a small number of times. This rearrangement joins TRBV6-6 to TRBJ1-1; TRBD1 is a possible D gene (5 bases). The CDR3 length is 13 residues. Germline loops: CDR1 MNHNY, CDR2 SVGAGI (reference sequence). V dropped 5 bases and J dropped 10 bases, with 17 bases sitting between them. This CDR3 is CASSPGPSGGAFF. In DNA, the CDR3 is TGTGCCAGCAGTCCGGGACCGTCCGGGGGAGCTTTCTTT.

The chain employs TRBV18 and TRBJ1-1; D remains unclear. V lost 3 bases, J lost 5 bases, and 4 bases lay in between. Germline V gene sequence: CDR1 KGHSH, CDR2 LQKENI. The CDR3 contains 11 residues. The CDR3 region has the DNA TGTGCCAGCTCACCTGGGACTGAAGCTTTCTTT. It translates to CASSPGTEAFF.

The chain recombines TRBV10-3 with TRBJ2-6; 8 nucleotides align to TRBD1. V shed 4 bases, J shed 2 bases, and the junction held 4 bases outside the gene matches. CDR1 and CDR2 from the germline V gene are ENHRY and SYGVKD. This CDR3 contains 16 residues. The DNA for the CDR3 is TGTGCCATCAGTGCCTCGGACAGGGCTGGGGCCAACGTCCTGACTTTC. Protein: CAISASDRAGANVLTF.

This chain uses TRBV7-2 with TRBJ2-7, with D possibly called TRBD1 or TRBD2 (5 bases each). The V and J ends lost 7 bases and 0 bases respectively, with 13 bases between them. Germline assignment: CDR1 SGHTA and CDR2 FQGNSA. The CDR3 has 14 amino acids. The DNA of the CDR3 is TGTGCCAGCAATCTGGGGGATCGCTCCTACGAGCAGTACTTC. Amino acids: CASNLGDRSYEQYF.

J is TRBJ2-1 and V is TRBV12-3 or TRBV12-4; D tentatively fits TRBD1 or TRBD2 (5 bases each). This CDR3 has 11 amino acids. Trimming removed 9 bases at V and 7 bases at J, with 10 bases between. CDR3 in DNA: TGTGCCAGTCAATGGGGGAATGAGCAGTTCTTC. Its protein is CASQWGNEQFF.

The rearrangement joins TRBV6-8 to TRBJ1-6, with a weak D call TRBD1 (6 bases). CDR3 size: 17 residues. V lost 0 bases and J 8 bases, leaving 17 bases between the germline ends. Germline V lookup: CDR1 MNHGY, CDR2 SAAAGT. CDR3 loop: CASSYSRGGSQHSPLHF. The DNA for the CDR3 is TGTGCCAGCAGTTACTCGAGAGGGGGGTCCCAGCATTCACCCCTCCACTTT.

Many counts were recorded for this clonotype. V usage is TRBV7-2 and J usage is TRBJ1-2; D gene unclear. The V gene's germline CDR1 is SGHTA and CDR2 FQGNSA. CDR3 size: 16 residues. Trimming removed 2 bases at V and 4 bases at J, with 17 bases between. CDR3 residues: CASSLIPFDLSYGYTF. CDR3 coding DNA: TGTGCCAGCAGCTTAATTCCTTTCGACCTCTCCTATGGCTACACCTTC.

At least ten counts were recorded for this clonotype. This sequence joins TRBV19 and TRBJ2-2, with D unresolved. Trimming removed 9 bases from V and 5 bases from J, with 16 bases in between. CDR3 length: 14 residues. Germline-derived CDR1 and CDR2 are LNHDA and SQIVND (reference sequence). The CDR3 protein is CASRTGVGTGELFF. In DNA form, the CDR3 reads TGTGCCAGCCGTACTGGGGTTGGGACCGGGGAGCTGTTTTTT.